This T cell receptor (beta chain) was sequenced for a study of lymphopenia after photon versus proton radiotherapy. Libraries were prepared by immunoSEQ multiplex PCR; TCRdb keeps only in-frame clonotypes and omits some of them. The profile covers 40,000 to 45,000 clones, with under 85% appearing a single time and 20% to 25% taken by the ten largest. The CDR3 loop spans 11 amino acids. The germline CDR1 and CDR2 sequences are DFQATT and SNEGSKA (reference sequence). V was trimmed by 2 bases and J by 2 bases, leaving 4 bases between them. This sample comprised peripheral blood, obtained from a patient treated with proton-based radiotherapy. This chain links TRBV20-1 with TRBJ2-7; D is uncertain. This sequence was found in a woman in her 70s with pancreatic cancer. CDR3 DNA sequence: TGCAGTGCTAGAAGCGCCTACGAGCAGTACTTC. It specifies CSARSAYEQYF.